The 20 T cell receptor beta chains below all came from one sample that was sequenced in a study of cytomegalovirus exposure and HLA in healthy donors. It was with 60 Vbeta and 13 Jbeta primers that the PCR ran. Assay: immunoSEQ multiplex PCR; the TCRdb copy retains only in-frame clones and omits some. Here the sample spans about 180,000 clones, under 90% being singletons. Sample: PBMCs. Receptor source: a man aged 25 to 40 in good health and CMV-seropositive.

This clone was seen just once. The chain employs TRBV9 and TRBJ1-5, with unresolved D. Germline assignment: CDR1 SGDLS and CDR2 YYNGEE. The CDR3 runs 14 residues. Trimming took 0 bases from V and 9 from J, leaving 13 bases between them. The CDR3 region is CASSVAAGSGPQHF. The CDR3 DNA reads TGTGCCAGCAGCGTAGCAGCGGGCAGCGGGCCCCAGCATTTT.

This clone appeared a single time. The V gene is TRBV10-3, the J gene TRBJ2-3, with D maybe TRBD2 (7 bases). In germline, CDR1 is ENHRY, CDR2 SYGVKD. CDR3 size: 15 residues. Trimming removed 7 bases from V and 0 bases from J, with 14 bases in between. The CDR3, as DNA: TGTGCCATCACCCAAGGGGGGGGTAGCACAGATACGCAGTATTTT. It translates to CAITQGGGSTDTQYF.

The V and J genes are TRBV9 and TRBJ1-1, with a possible D match to TRBD1 (5 bases). Trimming cost V 3 bases and J 9 bases, with 15 bases left between them. This CDR3 region has 13 residues. In germline, CDR1 is SGDLS, CDR2 YYNGEE. The CDR3 is CASSARTAGQAFF. CDR3 DNA: TGTGCCAGCAGCGCCCGGACGGCGGGGCAAGCTTTCTTT.

The chain is built from TRBV7-3 and TRBJ2-3, with 8 bases lining up with TRBD2. Germline trimming cut 8 bases from V and 4 bases from J; bases unmatched to any gene: 14. Per germline, CDR1 SGHTA and CDR2 FQGTGA. The CDR3 runs 16 residues. The DNA of the CDR3 is TGTGCCAGCGGATCCATCAGCGGGAGTGGCGCAGATACGCAGTATTTT. It is translated as CASGSISGSGADTQYF.

This chain connects TRBV6-1 to TRBJ2-1; 10 bases fit TRBD2. With 2 bases clipped from V and 12 bases from J, the junction kept 10 bases outside the gene matches. Germline V CDR1 and CDR2: MNHNS, SASEGT. The CDR3 length is 15 residues. The CDR3 loop is CASSETGLAGVRQFF. The CDR3 DNA is TGTGCCAGCAGTGAAACAGGCCTAGCGGGAGTAAGGCAGTTCTTC.

The chain links TRBV30 to TRBJ1-2; 11 bases are a match to TRBD1. This CDR3 is built from 15 residues. V dropped 1 base and J dropped 4; count of bases not matched to a gene: 5. Germline V lookup: CDR1 GTSNPN, CDR2 SVGIG (reference sequence). The CDR3 sequence: CAWSAGTGGFYGYTF. In DNA form, the CDR3 reads TGTGCCTGGAGTGCTGGGACAGGGGGATTCTATGGCTACACCTTC.

This chain connects TRBV11-2 to TRBJ2-5; D possibly corresponds to TRBD1 (5 bases). Trimming removed 3 bases from V and 6 bases from J, with 17 bases in between. This CDR3 region has 15 residues. Looked up from germline, CDR1 is SGHAT and CDR2 is FQNNGV. The CDR3 is CASSLKGQKRQTQYF. CDR3 nucleotide sequence: TGTGCCAGCAGCTTGAAGGGGCAAAAAAGACAGACCCAGTACTTC.

This clone came up once. The chain uses TRBV5-1 and TRBJ2-3; 7 bases agree with TRBD2. V was pared by 6 bases and J by 4 bases, with 11 bases of the junction left unmatched. CDR1 and CDR2 (germline): SGHRS, YFSETQ. The CDR3 consists of 15 residues. CDR3 amino acids: CASTRLAQGADTQYF. In DNA, the CDR3 is TGCGCCAGCACCCGACTAGCCCAAGGCGCAGATACGCAGTATTTT.

The V gene is TRBV9, the J gene TRBJ2-7; a weak D match, TRBD2 (6 bases). The CDR3 contains 14 residues. Looked up from germline, CDR1 is SGDLS and CDR2 is YYNGEE. The ends were cut back, 0 bases at V and 6 bases at J, with 13 bases in the middle. The CDR3 is CASSVAGEWAEQYF. The CDR3 bases are TGTGCCAGCAGCGTAGCGGGAGAGTGGGCCGAGCAGTACTTC.

The chain has TRBV7-9 and TRBJ1-4; no reliable D call. The CDR3 runs to 13 residues. With 8 bases removed from V and 1 base from J, the gap between germline ends came to 8 bases. Germline CDR1 reads SEHNR; CDR2 reads FQNEAQ (reference sequence). CDR3 residues: CASASGTNEKLFF. The DNA for the CDR3 is TGTGCCAGCGCCAGTGGAACTAATGAAAAACTGTTTTTT.

This sequence joins TRBV15 and TRBJ2-5; 11 positions match TRBD2. J lost 2 bases, V lost 1 base, and 12 bases had no gene match. The CDR3 is made up of 19 amino acids. CDR1 and CDR2 (germline): LNHNV, YYDKDF (reference sequence). The CDR3, as DNA: TGTGCCACCAGCAGAGTTGGCCTAATGCGACTAGCGGGACAAGAGACCCAGTACTTC. Its translation: CATSRVGLMRLAGQETQYF.

This clone has only a few counts. The chain couples TRBV6-1 to TRBJ1-5, with D maybe TRBD1 (6 bases). This CDR3 contains 13 residues. V was trimmed by 7 bases and J by 3 bases, leaving 10 bases between them. Germline V gives CDR1 MNHNS, CDR2 SASEGT. The CDR3 spells CASTGDYNQPQHF. The CDR3, as DNA: TGTGCCAGCACAGGGGACTACAATCAGCCCCAGCATTTT.

The chain combines TRBV10-3 with TRBJ2-3; 10 nucleotides match TRBD1. From germline, CDR1 is ENHRY and CDR2 SYGVKD. V shed 7 bases and J 3 bases; nucleotides not matched to a gene: 4. The CDR3 is 14 residues long. The CDR3 is CAINGQGGTDTQYF. The CDR3 bases are TGTGCCATCAATGGACAGGGGGGTACAGATACGCAGTATTTT.

This sequence joins TRBV5-6 and TRBJ1-1; 7 bases are shared with TRBD1. In germline, CDR1 is SGHDT, CDR2 YYEEEE. The CDR3 is 14 amino acids. Losses at the gene ends were 4 bases for V and 1 base for J; bases not matched to a gene: 4. The chain's CDR3 is CASSNRGSNTEAFF. The CDR3 nucleotides read TGTGCCAGCAGCAACAGGGGATCGAACACTGAAGCTTTCTTT.

V usage is TRBV5-1 and J usage is TRBJ2-1; 12 nucleotides match TRBD2. Germline assignment: CDR1 SGHRS and CDR2 YFSETQ. The CDR3 has 16 amino acids. After removal of 0 bases from V and 7 bases from J, the junction contained 5 bases not matched to a gene. CDR3 region: CASSLGASGRVNEQFF. Here the CDR3 DNA reads TGCGCCAGCAGCTTGGGGGCTAGCGGGAGGGTAAATGAGCAGTTCTTC.

This clone was seen a single time. The chain joins TRBV2 to TRBJ1-6; 8 bases fit TRBD1. V dropped 6 bases and J dropped 7; count of bases not matched to a gene: 8. The CDR3 length is 15 residues. Germline CDR1 is SNHLY and CDR2 is FYNNEI. The CDR3 nucleotides read TGTGCCAGCAGCGGACAGGGTTTAGGAAATTCACCCCTCCACTTT. Residues: CASSGQGLGNSPLHF.

As concerns this clone: The junction does not match germline at one end; this may be a read error. The CDR3 DNA reads TGTGCCAGCAGTGAGTCTAGCGGGGGCCAAGAGACCCAGTACTTC. Protein sequence: CASSESSGGQETQYF. This chain joins TRBV10-2 and TRBJ2-5, with TRBD2 matching 10 bases. The CDR3 length is 15 residues. Germline assignment: CDR1 WSHSY and CDR2 SAAADI.

The rearrangement uses TRBV19 and TRBJ2-3, with TRBD2 matching 12 bases. From germline, CDR1 is LNHDA and CDR2 SQIVND (reference sequence). The J segment lost 3 bases and the V segment lost 6 bases, leaving 4 bases of the junction unmatched. This CDR3 region has 15 residues. The CDR3 DNA sequence: TGTGCCAGTAGCTACGGGACTAGCGGGACAGATACGCAGTATTTT. As protein: CASSYGTSGTDTQYF.

V usage is TRBV7-8 and J usage is TRBJ2-7; 7 positions match TRBD1. CDR1 SGHVS and CDR2 FQNEAQ come from the germline V gene. The CDR3 runs 14 residues. V lost 5 bases to trimming and J lost 2 bases; unmatched junction nucleotides: 6. The CDR3 region is CASSVRGTAYEQYF. CDR3 nucleotides: TGTGCCAGCAGCGTAAGAGGGACAGCCTACGAGCAGTACTTC.

The J gene is TRBJ2-7, the V gene TRBV5-5, with TRBD1 matching 7 bases. The ends lost 4 bases at V and 4 bases at J; junction bases unmatched: 8. The CDR3 totals 14 residues. In germline, CDR1 is SGHKS, CDR2 YYEKEE (reference sequence). CDR3 sequence: CASSNGGQLYEQYF. CDR3 sequence (DNA): TGTGCCAGCAGCAATGGGGGACAGCTTTACGAGCAGTACTTC. The full variable domain, completed using reference TRBV5-5 and TRBJ2-7, is DAGVTQSPTHLIKTRGQQVTLRCSPISGHKSVSWYQQVLGQGPQFIFQYYEKEERGRGNFPDRFSARQFPNYSSELNVNALLLGDSALYLCASSNGGQLYEQYFGPGTRLTVT.